These 18 T cell receptor beta chains were sequenced from one sample in a study of T cells in Graves' hyperthyroidism and ophthalmopathy (dated by TCRdb to the late 2010s). To prepare the library, multiplex PCR was applied. Sequencing was carried out with an Illumina HiSeq 2000. The TCR beta CDR3 regions were amplified from the RNA transcripts. The first round of RT-PCR for the TCR CDR3 was performed with the HTBI primer set and the Qiagen OneStep RT-PCR kit. TCRdb applied fastp at Q25 and MiXCR to the public reads, then kept only in-frame beta chains. Rows with a matching CDR3 protein are joined into one entry that keeps the most common DNA and genes. Recorded for this sample are more than 550,000 distinct CDR3 sequences; approximately 15% of them occurred a single time. Roughly 15% of the sample lies in the top ten. The source material was blood. Receptors were obtained from a man in his forties or fifties with Graves' hyperthyroidism.

Turning to this clonotype: A much larger clone differs by one base, so this may be a read error. The V gene is TRBV6-6, the J gene TRBJ1-1; D is uncertain. The CDR3 is 13 amino acids. Trimming removed 1 base from V and 1 base from J, with 4 bases in between. Germline V CDR1 and CDR2: MNHNY, SVGAGI (reference sequence). CDR3 sequence: CASSYFGNTEAFF. The CDR3 DNA sequence: TGTGCCAGCAGTTACTTCGGGAACACTGAAGCTTTCTTT.

The chain joins TRBV7-8 to TRBJ2-2; TRBD1 matches 7 bases. The CDR3 has 15 residues. V dropped 2 bases and J dropped 7; count of bases not matched to a gene: 7. Germline values: CDR1 SGHVS, CDR2 FQNEAQ. For the CDR3, the DNA is TGTGCCAGCAGCTTACTGGGCAGGGACAGCGGGGAGCTGTTTTTT. Its translation: CASSLLGRDSGELFF.

The chain carries TRBV28 and TRBJ2-3; D uncertain. V was clipped by 6 bases and J by 4 bases, with 11 bases between them. The germline gives CDR1 MDHEN, CDR2 SYDVKM. This CDR3 is 13 amino acids long. The CDR3 protein is CASRSTGPDTQYF. CDR3 bases: TGTGCCAGCAGATCAACCGGTCCAGATACGCAGTATTTT.

This clonotype was detected many times. The rearrangement joins TRBV24-1 to TRBJ2-3; the match to TRBD1 covers 7 bases. The trim removed 1 base at V and 4 bases at J, leaving 1 base unmatched. There are 14 residues in the CDR3. Germline V gives CDR1 KGHDR, CDR2 SFDVKD. CDR3 residues: CATSDFTGADTQYF. Here the CDR3 DNA reads TGTGCCACCAGTGATTTTACAGGGGCAGATACGCAGTATTTT.

This clonotype appeared many times. The V and J genes are TRBV28 and TRBJ1-1; no reliable D call. Trimming left V 7 bases short and J 0 bases short, with 12 bases between. The germline gives CDR1 MDHEN, CDR2 SYDVKM. CDR3 size: 14 residues. The chain's CDR3 is CASIPVRLNTEAFF. Here the CDR3 DNA reads TGTGCCAGCATCCCGGTCCGCCTGAACACTGAAGCTTTCTTT.

In its sample, this clonotype was seen many times. Relative to the germline gene, one junction end is altered; a read error may explain this. This sequence joins TRBV3-1 and TRBJ2-3, with 9 bases matching TRBD2. CDR3 size: 16 residues. CDR1 is LGHDT and CDR2 is YNNKEL in the germline V gene (reference sequence). The CDR3 is CASSQDVSGSTDTQYF. CDR3 DNA: TGTGCCAGCAGCCAAGATGTTAGCGGGAGCACAGATACGCAATATTTT.

This clonotype has a handful of counts. The rearrangement joins TRBV9 to TRBJ1-2; perhaps TRBD1 as D (5 bases). V was clipped by 4 bases and J by 10 bases, with 20 bases between them. CDR3 length: 14 amino acids. Per germline, CDR1 SGDLS and CDR2 YYNGEE. The CDR3 protein is CASSSETGGKSYTF. The CDR3 coding sequence is TGTGCCAGCAGCTCCGAAACAGGAGGTAAATCCTACACCTTC.

This clonotype was counted only a few times. The chain is built from TRBV5-1 and TRBJ2-1, with a weak D call TRBD2 (5 bases). This CDR3 has 16 residues. The germline V gene encodes CDR1 SGHRS and CDR2 YFSETQ. V was cut by 1 base and J by 0 bases, with 11 bases left in between. The CDR3 sequence: CASSLSYGISYNEQFF. The DNA of the CDR3 is TGCGCCAGCAGCTTGTCGTACGGGATCTCCTACAATGAGCAGTTCTTC. Full variable domain (rest looked up from reference TRBV5-1 and TRBJ2-1): KAGVTQTPRYLIKTRGQQVTLSCSPISGHRSVSWYQQTPGQGLQFLFEYFSETQRNKGNFPGRFSGRQFSNSRSEMNVSTLELGDSALYLCASSLSYGISYNEQFFGPGTRLTVL.

This clonotype has only a few counts. The rearrangement links TRBV7-9 to TRBJ1-4, with a weak D call TRBD1 (6 bases). The CDR3 has 16 residues. Between the trimmed V and J ends, which lost 3 bases and 6 bases, there was a span of 17 bases. The V gene's germline CDR1 is SEHNR and CDR2 FQNEAQ (reference sequence). DNA for the CDR3: TGTGCCAGCAGCTTTAGTCCGGGACAAGGGTATGAAAAACTGTTTTTT. Its translation is CASSFSPGQGYEKLFF.

There are many counts of this clonotype. V is TRBV7-9 and J is TRBJ2-5; no reliable D call. V was pared by 1 base and J by 4 bases, with 7 bases between. The length of the CDR3 is 13 residues. The germline CDR1 and CDR2 sequences are SEHNR and FQNEAQ (reference sequence). CDR3 in amino acids: CASSLEWGETQYF. CDR3 coding DNA: TGTGCCAGCAGCTTAGAATGGGGAGAGACCCAGTACTTC. The whole variable domain, remainder taken from reference TRBV7-9 and TRBJ2-5, is DTGVSQNPRHKITKRGQNVTFRCDPISEHNRLYWYRQTLGQGPEFLTYFQNEAQLEKSRLLSDRFSAERPKGSFSTLEIQRTEQGDSAMYLCASSLEWGETQYFGPGTRLLVL.

The DNA for the CDR3 is TGTGCCTGGGGGATCGGGACGGGGGCCTACGAGCAGTACTTC. Its translation is CAWGIGTGAYEQYF. This rearrangement joins TRBV30 to TRBJ2-7; weak D call: TRBD2 (6 bases). V lost 5 bases, J lost 2 bases, and 16 bases lay in between. Per the germline V gene, CDR1 is GTSNPN and CDR2 is SVGIG (reference sequence). The CDR3 loop spans 14 amino acids.

This clonotype was found many times. The rearrangement links TRBV10-3 to TRBJ2-2, with 14 nucleotides matching TRBD2. V was clipped by 6 bases and J by 1 base; unmatched bases: 7. The CDR3 extends over 18 amino acids. Germline V lookup: CDR1 ENHRY, CDR2 SYGVKD. The CDR3, as DNA: TGTGCCATCAGGCCGGGACTAGCGGGAGAAAAGAACACCGGGGAGCTGTTTTTT. Translating it yields CAIRPGLAGEKNTGELFF.

This clonotype was seen at least ten times. The chain links TRBV12-3 or TRBV12-4 to TRBJ2-7, with D maybe TRBD2 (5 bases). This CDR3 spans 13 amino acids. Trimming removed 2 bases at V and 7 bases at J, with 12 bases between. The CDR3 spells CASSLRGWEEQYF. CDR3 bases: TGTGCCAGCAGTTTACGCGGGTGGGAAGAGCAGTACTTC.

On this clonotype itself: A much bigger clone sits one base away, suggesting this may be a read error. The CDR3 spells CAGSSLGGGYTEAFF. The CDR3 DNA reads as TGTGCCGGCAGCTCTTTGGGAGGGGGCTACACTGAAGCTTTCTTT. The chain carries TRBV7-6 and TRBJ1-1; 7 nucleotides agree with TRBD1. Germline V gene sequence: CDR1 SGHVS, CDR2 FNYEAQ. The CDR3 totals 15 residues.

This clonotype was counted ten times or more. This sequence joins TRBV27 and TRBJ1-6; D uncertain. The V end was cut by 1 base, the J end by 9 bases, with 10 bases between. This CDR3 spans 14 amino acids. Germline values: CDR1 MNHEY, CDR2 SMNVEV (reference sequence). In nucleotides, the CDR3 is TGTGCCAGCAGTTTATTGGTGAGAGGTTCACCCCTCCACTTT. It codes for CASSLLVRGSPLHF.

This clonotype was seen at least ten times. This chain links TRBV12-3 or TRBV12-4 with TRBJ2-2; D is perhaps TRBD2 (5 bases). This CDR3 has 15 amino acids. The V gene lost 7 bases and the J gene lost 6 bases, with 18 bases spanning the gap. The CDR3 bases are TGTGCCAGCAATAACCCTTGGACTCCCCCCGGGGAGCTGTTTTTT. Translating it yields CASNNPWTPPGELFF.

This clonotype showed up many times. The V call is TRBV7-8, the J call TRBJ2-3, with TRBD2 identical over 7 bases. The germline gives CDR1 SGHVS, CDR2 FQNEAQ. Trimming took 3 bases from V and 9 from J; bases not matched to a gene: 3. The CDR3 runs 12 residues. CDR3: CASSFRDYTQYF. The CDR3 DNA reads TGTGCCAGCAGCTTCCGGGACTACACGCAGTATTTT. The variable domain in full, with the rest retrieved from reference TRBV7-8 and TRBJ2-3, is GAGVSQSPRYKVAKRGQDVALRCDPISGHVSLFWYQQALGQGPEFLTYFQNEAQLDKSGLPSDRFFAERPEGSVSTLKIQRTQQEDSAVYLCASSFRDYTQYFGPGTRLTVL.

This chain connects TRBV3-1 to TRBJ2-7, with D perhaps matching TRBD1 (5 bases). This CDR3 contains 15 residues. V was shortened by 4 bases and J by 7 bases, with 20 bases between the two germline ends. Looked up from germline, CDR1 is LGHDT and CDR2 is YNNKEL (reference sequence). DNA of the CDR3: TGTGCCAGCAGCCCACCATCCGTAAGGGGTCGAGAGCAGTACTTC. Translating it yields CASSPPSVRGREQYF.